The 8 T cell receptor beta chains in this list originate from one sample, sequenced in a study of read filtering for tumor transcriptome and immune sequencing (dated by TCRdb to 2019 to 2021). The instrument given in TCRdb is Illumina HiSeq 4000. Starting from approximately 400 ng RNA, TCR libraries were constructed with the Immunoverse kit using molecular barcoded adaptors that cover the alpha/delta and beta/gamma chains. The raw public reads went through TCRdb reprocessing: fastp at Q25, MiXCR clone calling, in-frame beta chains kept. Rows with one shared CDR3 protein collapse into an entry with the most common genes and DNA. In all, the sample holds roughly 56,000 distinct CDR3 sequences, and about 21% of those were seen once. The top ten clonotypes cover over 11% of the sample. The sequencing input was a population of CD138-negative cells sorted from bone marrow. Reading the label with the study, this specimen's cell subset or site is: bone marrow mononuclear cells depleted of CD138+ plasma/myeloma cells by negative magnetic selection. These receptor sequences come from a donor at least 40 years old with multiple myeloma.

The table lists this clonotype with many counts. This chain joins TRBV5-5 and TRBJ2-7; 12 nucleotides align to TRBD2. Germline CDR1 and CDR2: SGHKS and YYEKEE (reference sequence). The CDR3 contains 15 residues. Germline trimming cut 4 bases from V and 3 bases from J; bases unmatched to any gene: 5. DNA for the CDR3: TGTGCCAGCAGCACGACTAGCGGGAGAAACTACGAGCAGTACTTC. It encodes CASSTTSGRNYEQYF.

This clonotype was seen a handful of times. J is TRBJ1-1 and V is TRBV29-1, with 7 nucleotides matching TRBD1. The CDR3 runs to 14 residues. V lost 3 bases to trimming and J lost 0 bases; unmatched junction nucleotides: 4. Germline V gene lookup returns CDR1 SQVTM and CDR2 ANQGSEA. The CDR3 DNA is TGCAGCGTTGATGGACAGGCGATGAACACTGAAGCTTTCTTT. Translation gives CSVDGQAMNTEAFF. Supplemented by reference TRBV29-1 and TRBJ1-1, the full variable domain reads SAVISQKPSRDICQRGTSLTIQCQVDSQVTMMFWYRQQPGQSLTLIATANQGSEATYESGFVIDKFPISRPNLTFSTLTVSNMSPEDSSIYLCSVDGQAMNTEAFFGQGTRLTVV.

The sample holds many counts of this clonotype. V is TRBV18 and J is TRBJ1-4; 9 nucleotides line up with TRBD1. The length of the CDR3 is 15 residues. Germline loops: CDR1 KGHSH, CDR2 LQKENI. V shed 3 bases and J 8 bases; nucleotides not matched to a gene: 7. The chain's CDR3 is CASSPGTGRSEKLFF. In DNA form, the CDR3 reads TGTGCCAGCTCACCCGGGACAGGGAGATCGGAAAAACTGTTTTTT.

This clonotype was detected many times. The chain carries TRBV20-1 and TRBJ2-1, with TRBD2 matching over 8 bases. After removal of 2 bases from V and 8 bases from J, the junction contained 8 bases not matched to a gene. The CDR3 runs to 14 residues. Germline V gene data show CDR1 as DFQATT and CDR2 as SNEGSKA (reference sequence). The CDR3, as DNA: TGCAGTGCTAGATTGAGCGGGAGTAGAGATGAGCAGTTCTTC. Amino acids: CSARLSGSRDEQFF.

This clonotype was detected many times. This chain connects TRBV6-1 to TRBJ1-5, with D maybe TRBD1 (5 bases). CDR1 and CDR2 from the germline V gene are MNHNS and SASEGT. CDR3 length: 15 amino acids. Trimming took off 6 bases at V and 4 bases at J, with 16 bases between the two ends. The CDR3 sequence: CASRVGREGNQPQHF. In nucleotides, the CDR3 is TGTGCCAGCAGAGTTGGCAGGGAAGGGAATCAGCCCCAGCATTTT.

This clonotype was detected a few times. A much larger clone is a single base away; this may be a read error. The chain combines TRBV7-9 with TRBJ1-2, with D maybe TRBD1 (5 bases). Germline V gene lookup returns CDR1 SEHNR and CDR2 FQNEAQ (reference sequence). Trimming stripped 1 base from V and 4 bases from J, with 16 bases between. The CDR3 runs 16 residues. This chain's CDR3 is CASSLVMGTCPYGYTF. CDR3 DNA: TGTGCCAGCAGCTTAGTGATGGGGACTTGTCCCTATGGCTACACCTTC.

This clonotype was recorded many times. The chain has TRBV24-1 and TRBJ2-1, with 14 bases matching TRBD2. V lost 4 bases and J lost 9; bases outside the gene matches: 10. The CDR3 has 17 residues. In germline, CDR1 is KGHDR, CDR2 SFDVKD. The CDR3 region has the DNA TGTGCCACCAGTGACGCGAGACTAGCGGGGGGGCTGGGTGAGCAGTTCTTC. Translating gives CATSDARLAGGLGEQFF.

Concerning this clonotype itself: A far larger clone is only one base removed, so a read error is likely. The V and J genes are TRBV19 and TRBJ1-4; D not certain. This CDR3 has 11 amino acids. Germline V gene lookup returns CDR1 LNHDA and CDR2 SQIVND (reference sequence). The CDR3 region has the DNA TGTGCCAGTCGACTAGCGTCCACCAAGTATTTT. Amino acids: CASRLASTKYF.